This entry concerns a single TCR beta chain. As yet, its antigen is unknown. The data originate from a study of CD8+ T cells in alopecia areata. The overall study: Administration of oral tofacitinib to treated patients was at 5 to 10 mg twice daily.

Findings of the study overall: Scalp samples also yield sequences of resident alphabeta T cells from normal skin. Compared with mice, patients displayed less clear TCR sharing, possibly for HLA-related reasons.

Germline lookup yields CDR1 SGDLS and CDR2 YYNGEE. Trimming shortened V by 0 bases and J by 4 bases, and 10 bases separated the two germline ends. The CDR3 contains 14 residues. Extraction of RNA preceded its reverse transcription into cDNA, which served as the sequencing template. Using immunoSEQ multiplex PCR, the repertoire was profiled, and TCRdb retains in-frame clones only, with some absent. Of more than 95,000 clones listed, 41% are singletons. The material sequenced was CD4+ T cells sorted from blood. The receptor's source is a human donor with alopecia areata. V usage is TRBV9 and J usage is TRBJ1-2; D is ambiguous. CDR3 sequence reads: CASSVEPVPYGYTF. In nucleotides, the CDR3 is TGTGCCAGCAGCGTAGAGCCAGTCCCCTATGGCTACACCTTC.